This T cell receptor (beta chain) stems from a study of shared clonotypes between healthy human individuals. The CDR3 totals 15 residues. The V and J ends lost 6 bases and 4 bases, in that order; junction bases with no gene match: 9. Per germline, CDR1 LNHDA and CDR2 SQIVND (reference sequence). Profiling relied on immunoSEQ multiplex PCR, and the TCRdb table lists in-frame clones only, not all of them. This table has under 1 million clones, around 92% appearing once. Naive CD8 isolation took CD45RO-negative cells positively selected for CCR7 and excluded terminally differentiated effector memory CD45RA+ cells.

This sequence was found in a man aged 30-40 years in good health. Sequencing was performed on naive CD8+ T cells sorted from blood. The rearrangement joins TRBV19 to TRBJ2-7, with 10 bases matching TRBD1. The CDR3 region has the DNA TGTGCCAGTAGGCGCGCGGGGGACAGGGGATACGAGCAGTACTTC. The encoded protein is CASRRAGDRGYEQYF.